This TCR beta chain was captured by sequencing in a study of Ad26.COV2.S vaccination and SARS-CoV-2 variants. About the study: The donor belonged to the COV1001 Ad26.COV2.S trial arm.

The CDR3 covers 15 residues. From germline, CDR1 is SGHRS and CDR2 YFSETQ. V was shortened by 1 base and J by 7 bases, with 15 bases between the two germline ends. Data came from immunoSEQ multiplex PCR; TCRdb stores just in-frame clones and leaves some out. Among fewer than 400,000 clones, around nine tenths were seen once, and the ten largest hold about 3.6%. Noted treatment: about 20 received Ad26.COV2.S at low or high dose, single or two shots; about 5 received placebo; per-sample allocation not given. Collection of the samples took place on day 63 after the first injection of vaccine or placebo.

The starting material was peripheral blood, obtained in a trial of Ad26.COV2.S vaccine versus placebo. This rearrangement joins TRBV5-1 to TRBJ2-1; D gene ambiguous. The clonotype was recovered from a person aged 18-60 years who received the Ad26.COV2.S COVID-19 vaccine or a placebo. The CDR3 region has the DNA TGCGCCAGCAGCTTGAGCCCCGACCTCCCTAATGAGCAGTTCTTC. Protein product: CASSLSPDLPNEQFF.